Presented here are 18 T cell receptor beta chains from one specimen sequenced in a study of blood T cells in healthy people across ages. Alongside a J-beta primer mix, a sample-barcoded 5' primer served in a second PCR lasting roughly 7 to 11 cycles. TCRdb fed the 5' RACE reads into MiXCR, producing one record per CDR3 protein. The data show about 1.8 million distinct CDR3 sequences, with approximately 50% seen just once and roughly 2.1% held by the top ten. The sequencing sample was made of blood. The receptors were gathered from a woman in her forties in good health.

This CDR3 is CASSMRTAHLSYNEQYF. Written as DNA, the CDR3 is TGTGCCAGCAGTATGCGGACAGCCCACCTCTCCTACAATGAGCAGTACTTC. The V gene is TRBV28, the J gene TRBJ2-7; D may be TRBD1 (6 bases). From germline, CDR1 is MDHEN and CDR2 SYDVKM. CDR3 length: 17 residues. Trimming took 5 bases from V and 7 from J, leaving 27 bases between them.

This clonotype was picked up a small number of times. This chain connects TRBV25-1 to TRBJ2-4, with a weak D call TRBD1 (6 bases). Germline CDR1 is MGHDK and CDR2 is SYGVNS. The V gene lost 0 bases and the J gene lost 3 bases, with 12 bases spanning the gap. The CDR3 runs to 16 residues. The CDR3 protein is CASSEYAGAGKNIQYF. The CDR3 DNA is TGTGCCAGCAGTGAATATGCAGGGGCGGGCAAAAACATTCAGTACTTC.

V is TRBV18 and J is TRBJ1-2; D is unresolved. Per the germline V gene, CDR1 is KGHSH and CDR2 is LQKENI. CDR3 size: 14 residues. V lost 5 bases and J lost 4, with 14 bases in between. The CDR3 here is CASSSAGVGYGYTF. The CDR3 coding sequence is TGTGCCAGCTCAAGCGCCGGGGTGGGCTATGGCTACACCTTC.

This chain links TRBV11-2 with TRBJ2-7, with a tentative D call TRBD2 (5 bases). The end of the DNA fits TRBJ2-5 better, so the J call may be wrong. The CDR3 is made up of 16 amino acids. Germline values: CDR1 SGHAT, CDR2 FQNNGV. The CDR3 sequence is CASSLERTGSGETQYF. CDR3 nucleotide sequence: TGTGCCAGCAGCTTAGAAAGGACCGGAAGCGGCGAGACCCAGTACTTC.

This clonotype turned up a few times. The rearrangement links TRBV4-3 to TRBJ2-1; no reliable D call. The ends were cut back, 1 base at V and 7 bases at J, with 8 bases in the middle. Germline loops: CDR1 LGHNA, CDR2 YSLEER. The CDR3 has 13 residues. CDR3 protein: CASSQVGKNEQFF. The CDR3 coding sequence is TGCGCCAGCAGCCAAGTAGGGAAGAATGAGCAGTTCTTC.

In its sample, this clonotype was seen a few times. This chain links TRBV27 with TRBJ1-2; 12 positions match TRBD1. Germline V gene sequence: CDR1 MNHEY, CDR2 SMNVEV (reference sequence). CDR3 size: 14 residues. V trimming: 6 bases; J trimming: 4 bases; junction bases outside the gene matches: 3. The CDR3 DNA follows: TGTGCCAGCAGGGGGACAGGGGGCACCTATGGCTACACCTTC. It translates to CASRGTGGTYGYTF.

Points on this clonotype: Its ends do not fully match the called genes, so a read error is possible. Written as DNA, the CDR3 is TGTGCCAGCAGTTACTCGGGACTCCGGGACAGGTCCTACAGTGAGCAGTTCTTC. This gives the protein CASSYSGLRDRSYSEQFF. The chain joins TRBV6-5 to TRBJ2-1, with 8 nucleotides matching TRBD1. This CDR3 spans 18 amino acids. The germline V gene has CDR1 MNHEY and CDR2 SVGAGI.

The chain carries TRBV6-2 or TRBV6-3 and TRBJ2-7; 7 bases map to TRBD1. The junction had 6 bases not matched to a gene; V was cut back by 2 bases and J by 2 bases. The CDR3 length is 15 residues. CDR1 MNHEY and CDR2 SVGEGT come from the germline V gene. The CDR3 region is CASSYPRDRPYEQYF. The CDR3 region has the DNA TGTGCCAGCAGTTACCCCCGGGACAGACCCTACGAGCAGTACTTC.

This clonotype was observed a handful of times. The V call is TRBV29-1, the J call TRBJ2-4; D is possibly TRBD1 (5 bases). V was shortened by 7 bases and J by 9 bases, with 28 bases between the two germline ends. Germline loops: CDR1 SQVTM, CDR2 ANQGSEA. The CDR3 length is 16 residues. CDR3 amino acids: CSAEAGDQGVLGIQYF. DNA for the CDR3: TGCAGCGCTGAGGCCGGTGACCAGGGTGTGTTGGGCATTCAGTACTTC.

The chain employs TRBV7-2 and TRBJ1-4; the match to TRBD1 covers 7 bases. With V trimmed by 4 bases and J by 4 bases, 9 bases remained unmatched. CDR3 length equals 16 residues. Germline lookup yields CDR1 SGHTA and CDR2 FQGNSA. CDR3 amino acids: CASSSDPRDSNEKLFF. For the CDR3, the DNA is TGTGCCAGCAGCTCAGACCCCCGGGACAGTAATGAAAAACTGTTTTTT.

The chain couples TRBV15 to TRBJ2-1; 11 bases agree with TRBD2. Unmatched junction bases numbered 4, after V lost 8 bases and J lost 4 bases. The CDR3 length is 14 residues. The V gene's germline CDR1 is LNHNV and CDR2 YYDKDF (reference sequence). The CDR3 is CATSSGGRYNEQFF. For the CDR3, the DNA is TGTGCCACCTCTAGCGGGGGGAGATACAATGAGCAGTTCTTC.

The CDR3 sequence is CASCAPGRGDYGYTF. The CDR3 bases are TGTGCCAGCTGCGCTCCAGGAAGGGGAGACTATGGCTACACCTTC. The chain recombines TRBV6-2 or TRBV6-3 with TRBJ1-2, with D possibly matching TRBD1 (5 bases). V gave up 8 bases and J gave up 3 bases, with 19 bases separating them. CDR1 is MNHEY and CDR2 is SVGEGT in the germline V gene. The CDR3 totals 15 residues.

This clonotype was seen more than once but under ten times. This sequence joins TRBV7-6 and TRBJ2-7, with 12 bases aligning to TRBD2. The CDR3 runs 17 residues. Germline CDR1 and CDR2: SGHVS and FNYEAQ. The junction had 10 bases not matched to a gene; V was cut back by 5 bases and J by 2 bases. In DNA form, the CDR3 reads TGTGCCAGCAGCGAACTAGCGGGGGGTACCCTTGCCTACGAGCAGTACTTC. It is translated as CASSELAGGTLAYEQYF.

V is TRBV6-5 and J is TRBJ2-5, with 8 bases that match TRBD1. CDR1 and CDR2 from the germline V gene are MNHEY and SVGAGI. J gave up 5 bases and V 8 bases, and 16 bases lay outside the gene matches. The CDR3 runs 16 residues. Written as DNA, the CDR3 is TGTGCCAGCGCTCGATCTCAGACAGGGGAGGAGGAGACCCAGTACTTC. The encoded protein is CASARSQTGEEETQYF.

The J gene is TRBJ1-1, the V gene TRBV20-1; D unclear. The CDR3 has 12 amino acids. Trimming left V 7 bases short and J 1 base short, with 10 bases between. Germline V CDR1 and CDR2: DFQATT, SNEGSKA (reference sequence). In DNA, the CDR3 is TGCAGTGGGTGTGGGGAGAACACTGAAGCTTTCTTT. Translating gives CSGCGENTEAFF.

V and J are TRBV20-1 and TRBJ2-7; perhaps TRBD1 as D (6 bases). Looked up from germline, CDR1 is DFQATT and CDR2 is SNEGSKA (reference sequence). The CDR3 has 15 residues. The CDR3 region has the DNA TGCAGCTGTACCCCGGGACAAGCCCCTTCCTACGAGCAGTACTTC. Protein sequence: CSCTPGQAPSYEQYF.

Concerning this clonotype itself: The junction shows a germline mismatch at one end, possibly a read error. The chain recombines TRBV11-2 with TRBJ1-4, with TRBD1 matching 7 bases. This CDR3 region has 15 residues. CDR1 is SGHAT and CDR2 is FQNNGV in the germline V gene. CDR3 in amino acids: CASSLEAGGNEKLFF. CDR3 DNA: TGTGCCAGCAGCCTAGAGGCAGGGGGTAATGAAAAACTGTTTTTT.

For this clonotype: Mismatch with germline at one junction end may stem from a read error. This chain connects TRBV13 to TRBJ2-2; D remains unclear. The germline gives CDR1 PRHDT, CDR2 FYEKMQ (reference sequence). The CDR3 contains 13 residues. CDR3 bases: TGCGCCAGCAGCTTACGGCCTTCCGGGGAGCTGTTTTTT. Residues: CASSLRPSGELFF.